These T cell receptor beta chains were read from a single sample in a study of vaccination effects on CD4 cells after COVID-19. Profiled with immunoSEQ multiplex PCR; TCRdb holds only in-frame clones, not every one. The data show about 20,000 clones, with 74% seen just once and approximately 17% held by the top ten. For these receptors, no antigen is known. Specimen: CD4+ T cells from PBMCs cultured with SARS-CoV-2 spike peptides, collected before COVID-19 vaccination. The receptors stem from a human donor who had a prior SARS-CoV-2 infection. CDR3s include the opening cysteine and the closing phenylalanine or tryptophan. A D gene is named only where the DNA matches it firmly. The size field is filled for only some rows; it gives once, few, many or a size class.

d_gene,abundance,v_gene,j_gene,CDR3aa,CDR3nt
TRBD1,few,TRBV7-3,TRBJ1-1,CASSSTQTGYTEAFF,TGTGCCAGCAGCTCGACTCAGACAGGGTATACTGAAGCTTTCTTT
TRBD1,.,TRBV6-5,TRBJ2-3,CASKDRGLTTDTQYF,TGTGCCAGCAAAGACAGGGGGCTTACCACAGATACGCAGTATTTT
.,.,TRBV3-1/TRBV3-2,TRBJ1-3,CASSPFFVRAGQDSGNTIYF,TGTGCCAGCAGCCCCTTCTTCGTTCGGGCCGGTCAGGATTCTGGAAACACCATATATTTT
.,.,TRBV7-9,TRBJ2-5,CASSLVLLEETQYF,TGTGCCAGCAGCTTAGTTCTTCTCGAAGAGACCCAGTACTTC
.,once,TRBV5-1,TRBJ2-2,CASSLDRNTGELFF,TGCGCCAGCAGCTTGGACAGGAACACCGGGGAGCTGTTTTTT
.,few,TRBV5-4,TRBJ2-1,CASSLGGNEQFF,TGTGCCAGCAGCTTGGGGGGCAATGAGCAGTTCTTC
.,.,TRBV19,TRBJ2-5,CASSTPPGETQYF,TGTGCCAGTAGTACCCCCCCCGGAGAGACCCAGTACTTC
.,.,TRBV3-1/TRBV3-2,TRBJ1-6,CASSLGGGSSYNSPLHF,TGTGCCAGCAGCCTTGGAGGAGGTAGCTCCTATAATTCACCCCTCCACTTT
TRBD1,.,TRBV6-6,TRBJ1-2,CASRTNTQGIPDGYTF,TGTGCCAGCAGGACCAATACACAGGGGATACCTGATGGCTACACCTTC
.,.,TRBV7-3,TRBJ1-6,CASSNRQVSGNSPLHF,TGTGCCAGCAGCAATAGACAGGTAAGTGGTAATTCACCCCTCCACTTT
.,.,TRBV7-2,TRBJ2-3,CASSPKAGADTQYF,TGTGCCAGCAGCCCGAAGGCGGGCGCAGATACGCAGTATTTT
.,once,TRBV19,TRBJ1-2,CASTIRGAYGYTF,TGTGCCAGTACCATCCGGGGAGCCTATGGCTACACCTTC
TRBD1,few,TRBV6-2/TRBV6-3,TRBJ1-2,CASSDRVGGYTF,TGTGCCAGCAGTGACAGGGTTGGCGGCTACACCTTC
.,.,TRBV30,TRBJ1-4,CAWDQSHNEKLFF,TGTGCCTGGGACCAAAGCCATAATGAAAAACTGTTTTTT
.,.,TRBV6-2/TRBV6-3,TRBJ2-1,CASSYRPAGSSYNEQFF,TGTGCCAGCAGTTACCGACCAGCGGGTTCCTCCTACAATGAGCAGTTCTTC
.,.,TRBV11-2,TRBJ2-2,CASSARQDPTRGFTGELFF,TGTGCCAGCAGCGCTAGACAGGATCCAACTCGAGGTTTCACCGGGGAGCTGTTTTTT
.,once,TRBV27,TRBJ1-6,CASRPGGADNSPLHF,TGTGCCAGCAGACCCGGAGGGGCCGATAATTCACCCCTCCACTTT
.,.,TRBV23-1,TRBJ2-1,CASSQSSGTRFANEQFF,TGCGCCAGCAGTCAATCTTCCGGGACACGGTTCGCAAATGAGCAGTTCTTC
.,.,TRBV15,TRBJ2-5,CATSRVGGGTGETQYF,TGTGCCACCAGCAGAGTCGGAGGAGGGACGGGGGAGACCCAGTACTTC
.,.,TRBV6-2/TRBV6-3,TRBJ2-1,CASSYRVHQNRNEQFF,TGTGCCAGCAGTTACCGGGTCCACCAGAATCGGAATGAGCAGTTCTTC
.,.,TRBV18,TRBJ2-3,CASSGRRVGTDTQYF,TGTGCCAGCTCAGGCCGGAGGGTTGGCACAGATACGCAGTATTTT
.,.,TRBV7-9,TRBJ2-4,CASSFPRSGENIQYF,TGTGCCAGCAGCTTCCCAAGAAGTGGTGAAAACATTCAGTACTTC
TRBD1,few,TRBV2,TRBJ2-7,CASQGTGNYEQYF,TGTGCCAGCCAGGGGACAGGGAACTACGAGCAGTACTTC
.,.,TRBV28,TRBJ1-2,CASRPATGLTNHYGYTF,TGTGCCAGCAGACCCGCAACGGGACTGACAAATCACTATGGCTACACCTTC
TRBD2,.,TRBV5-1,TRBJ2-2,CASSLAGTSYTGELFF,TGCGCCAGCAGCTTGGCAGGGACTAGCTACACCGGGGAGCTGTTTTTT
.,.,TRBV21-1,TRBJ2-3,CASSHPRQGNPDTQYF,TGTGCCAGCAGTCACCCCCGACAGGGGAACCCAGATACGCAGTATTTT
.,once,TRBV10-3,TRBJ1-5,CAISESNRDVQPQHF,TGTGCCATCAGTGAGTCAAACAGGGACGTTCAGCCCCAGCATTTT
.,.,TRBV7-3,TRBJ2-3,CASSLGGMSTDTQYF,TGTGCCAGCAGCTTAGGCGGGATGAGCACAGATACGCAGTATTTT
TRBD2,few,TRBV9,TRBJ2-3,CASSVAGGSLEDTQYF,TGTGCCAGCAGCGTGGCGGGGGGCAGCCTTGAAGATACGCAGTATTTT
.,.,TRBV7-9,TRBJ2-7,CASSFPRSEQYF,TGTGCCAGCAGCTTCCCCAGAAGCGAGCAGTACTTC
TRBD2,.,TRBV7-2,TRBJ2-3,CASSLRRGETDTQYF,TGTGCCAGCAGCTTAAGGCGGGGGGAGACAGATACGCAGTATTTT
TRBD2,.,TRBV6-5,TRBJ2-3,CASSYWGGRTDTQYF,TGTGCCAGCAGTTACTGGGGAGGGAGAACAGATACGCAGTATTTT
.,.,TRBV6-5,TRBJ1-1,CASSYSAGRGNTEAFF,TGTGCCAGCAGTTACTCGGCCGGCAGGGGGAACACTGAAGCTTTCTTT
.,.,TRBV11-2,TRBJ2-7,CASSLRQSYEQYF,TGTGCCAGCAGCTTAAGACAGTCCTACGAGCAGTACTTC
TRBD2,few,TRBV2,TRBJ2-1,CASSASGGAHEQFF,TGTGCCAGCAGTGCTAGCGGGGGGGCCCATGAGCAGTTCTTC
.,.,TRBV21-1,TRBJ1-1,CASIVSLWQGSEAFF,TGTGCCAGCATCGTTTCATTGTGGCAGGGGTCTGAAGCTTTCTTT
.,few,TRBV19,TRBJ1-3,CASSPDPSGNTIYF,TGTGCCAGTAGTCCGGACCCCTCTGGAAACACCATATATTTT
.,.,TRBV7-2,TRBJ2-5,CASSSIQLTTQYF,TGTGCCAGCAGCTCTATCCAATTGACGACCCAGTACTTC
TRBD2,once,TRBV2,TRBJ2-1,CASYGSKRGNTYNEQFF,TGTGCCAGCTACGGGTCAAAGCGGGGGAATACTTACAATGAGCAGTTCTTC
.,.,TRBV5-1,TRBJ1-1,CASSSSLKEIAFF,TGCGCCAGCAGCTCGTCCCTGAAAGAGATAGCTTTCTTT
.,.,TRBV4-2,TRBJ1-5,CASSQDWVRAGNQPQHF,TGTGCCAGCAGCCAAGATTGGGTCAGGGCTGGCAATCAGCCCCAGCATTTT
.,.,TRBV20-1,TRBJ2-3,CSASFAGSTDTQYF,TGCAGTGCTAGTTTTGCGGGGAGCACAGATACGCAGTATTTT
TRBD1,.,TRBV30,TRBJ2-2,CAWTRQGANTGELFF,TGTGCCTGGACACGACAGGGGGCGAACACCGGGGAGCTGTTTTTT
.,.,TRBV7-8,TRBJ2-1,CASSFESYNEQFF,TGTGCCAGCAGCTTCGAGTCCTACAATGAGCAGTTCTTC
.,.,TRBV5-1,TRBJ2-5,CASSLPGGETQYF,TGCGCCAGCAGCCTCCCGGGCGGGGAGACCCAGTACTTC